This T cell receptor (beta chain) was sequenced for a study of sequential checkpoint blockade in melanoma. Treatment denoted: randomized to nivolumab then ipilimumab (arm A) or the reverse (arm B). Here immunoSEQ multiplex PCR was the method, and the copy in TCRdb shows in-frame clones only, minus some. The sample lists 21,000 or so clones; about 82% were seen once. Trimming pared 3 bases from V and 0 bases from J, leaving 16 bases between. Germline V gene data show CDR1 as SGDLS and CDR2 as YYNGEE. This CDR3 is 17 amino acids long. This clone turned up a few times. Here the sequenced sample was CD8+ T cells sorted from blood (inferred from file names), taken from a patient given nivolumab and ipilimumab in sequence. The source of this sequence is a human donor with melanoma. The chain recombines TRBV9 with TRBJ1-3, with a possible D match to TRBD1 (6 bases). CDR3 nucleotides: TGTGCCAGCAGCGCGGGACACCACGCCTTCTCTGGAAACACCATATATTTT. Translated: CASSAGHHAFSGNTIYF.